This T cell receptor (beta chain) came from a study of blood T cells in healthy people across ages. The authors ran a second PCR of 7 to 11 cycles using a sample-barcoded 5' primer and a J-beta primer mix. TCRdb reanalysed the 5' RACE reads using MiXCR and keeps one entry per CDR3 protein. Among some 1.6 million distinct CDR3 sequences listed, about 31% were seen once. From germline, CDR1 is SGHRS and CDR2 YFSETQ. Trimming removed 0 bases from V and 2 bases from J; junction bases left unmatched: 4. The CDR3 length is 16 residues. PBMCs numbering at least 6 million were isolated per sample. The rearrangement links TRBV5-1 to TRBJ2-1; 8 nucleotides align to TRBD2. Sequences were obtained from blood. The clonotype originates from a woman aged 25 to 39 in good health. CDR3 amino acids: CASSLGPGGTYNEQFF. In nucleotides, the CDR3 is TGCGCCAGCAGCTTGGGGCCGGGGGGGACCTACAATGAGCAGTTCTTC.